This T cell receptor beta chain was sequenced in a study of cytomegalovirus exposure and HLA in healthy donors. Study context: A later analysis reported the 120 validation repertoires used the same platform as the roughly 700 first-cohort repertoires.

Only in-frame clones appear in the TCRdb table, and some are missing; sequencing was by immunoSEQ multiplex PCR. The sample has a few hundred thousand clones; 86% are singletons. About this clone: Its matching antigen is unknown.

Germline values: CDR1 LNHDA, CDR2 SQIVND (reference sequence). Trimming removed 4 bases from V and 8 bases from J; junction bases left unmatched: 12. There are 15 residues in the CDR3. Points from the study as a whole: Rarity held for most TCR sequences, but there were some public TCRs that occurred in many donors. Cytomegalovirus-associated status was assigned to around 160 TCR beta chains. According to a subsequent analysis, TCR clusters identified in the first cohort showed a tendency to co-occur across the approximately 130 validation repertoires.

J is TRBJ2-5 and V is TRBV19; 8 nucleotides agree with TRBD1. Sequencing was carried out using PBMCs. This TCR came from a woman aged 18-30 years in good health and CMV-seronegative. CDR3 sequence reads: CASSTGTGSRDTQYF. CDR3 DNA: TGTGCCAGTAGTACCGGGACAGGTTCAAGAGACACCCAGTACTTC.